Below, one T cell receptor beta chain is given with its context. The specificity of this receptor is unknown. No clone much larger than this one lies a single base away; base qualities are absent. CDR1 and CDR2, looked up from the germline V gene (reference sequence), are LNHNV and YYDKDF. The CDR3, from cysteine to phenylalanine, totals 14 residues. Of all the DNA, just the CDR3 is kept, 42 bases in frame from base 1. Cut back by 0 bases and 4 bases, the V and J ends lie 9 bases apart. These data belong to a study of blood T cells in healthy people across ages (dated by TCRdb to about 2015). The study in broad terms: In model experiments, template switching captured roughly one uniquely barcoded TCR beta cDNA molecule for every two T cells. The study measured age-related changes in TCR beta repertoire diversity using deep sequencing normalized with unique cDNA molecular identifiers. The donors were split into four age groups: young (average around 17 years), middle-aged (39), aged (more than 60) and long-lived (roughly 86). To avoid experimental bias, donors of different ages were distributed randomly across sequencing lanes. The study analyzed two additional independent replicas of 1 million unique cDNA reads from the same blood draw for two donors, one aged 18 to 30 and one aged 80 or older. Study-level results and caveats: Donor CMV infection status was unknown, potentially confounding age-related changes in expanded clonotypes. Total diversity estimates from one million sequenced T cells were considered lower bounds and underestimates. The percentage of naive T cells measured by flow cytometry correlated strongly with observed TCR beta diversity. As age increased, observed TCR beta diversity per million T cells dropped in a roughly linear way, and a significant reduction was already evident by age 40. Compared with the aged group, the long-lived group had more naive CD4+ T cells, fewer expanded clones and increased TCR diversity, a pattern suggesting age selection. Since profiling was done on bulk unsorted PBMCs, naive and antigen-experienced compartments could not be conclusively compared.

Library prep was done by 5' RACE. This sample was sequenced with an Illumina HiSeq 2500. A second PCR of roughly 7 to 11 cycles was performed with a sample-barcoded 5' primer and a J-beta primer mix. A unique molecular identifier was introduced onto each TCR beta cDNA molecule by a template-switch 5' adaptor carrying 12 random nucleotides. Each sample yielded at least 2.5 million CDR3-containing paired-end reads. All of the RNA was converted into first-strand cDNA using the Mint cDNA synthesis kit, with a TRBC-specific oligonucleotide serving as the primer. After uracil-DNA glycosylase treatment, a first 18-cycle PCR used universal primers M1SS and BC2_uni_R on all cDNA. For the original study's pipeline: Each sample was normalized by randomly selecting 1 million high-quality reads, each carrying a distinct molecular identifier. Instead of being binned into consensus sequences, reads that shared molecular identifiers were thrown out. MiTCR, with a Q25 quality threshold and the strictest error-elimination algorithm, was used for CDR3 identification, clonotype clustering and error correction. A nonparametric unseen species model with Euler transformation was used to estimate lower-bound total TCR beta diversity. TCRdb itself trimmed the public reads at Q25 with fastp, ran MiXCR and retained productive beta chains. Merged by CDR3 protein, the rows form single entries marked with the most common genes and DNA. None of the V and J calls come from the authors' own analysis; TCRdb made them. This sample gives about 1,400,000 distinct CDR3 sequences in total; roughly 45% of them show up just once. 7% to 9.5% of the sample is held by the ten biggest clonotypes.

Donors were about 36 systemically healthy Caucasian individuals from Russia aged roughly 6 to 100 years. Each donor gave about 9.7 milliliters of peripheral blood, drawn into EDTA-treated Vacutainer tubes. Ficoll-Paque density-gradient centrifugation was used to isolate PBMCs, with at least 6 million per sample. Total RNA was extracted from PBMCs with Trizol reagent, with at least 5.5 micrograms obtained per sample. For every donor, an aliquot of PBMCs went through flow cytometry to measure the percentages of naive CD45RAhigh/CD27high T cells. Sample: blood. Recombination linked TRBV15 to TRBJ1-2, with the D gene call left open. The TCR was taken from a woman aged 18-29 years in good health. The CDR3 reads CATSRDLGFYGYTF. In nucleotides, the sequence is TGTGCCACCAGCAGAGACCTGGGATTCTATGGCTACACCTTC. Where the CDR3 stops, the reference TRBV15 and TRBJ1-2 genes take over; the full variable domain is DAMVIQNPRYQVTQFGKPVTLSCSQTLNHNVMYWYQQKSSQAPKLLFHYYDKDFNNEADTPDNFQSRRPNTSFCFLDIRSPGLGDTAMYLCATSRDLGFYGYTFGSGTRLTVV.